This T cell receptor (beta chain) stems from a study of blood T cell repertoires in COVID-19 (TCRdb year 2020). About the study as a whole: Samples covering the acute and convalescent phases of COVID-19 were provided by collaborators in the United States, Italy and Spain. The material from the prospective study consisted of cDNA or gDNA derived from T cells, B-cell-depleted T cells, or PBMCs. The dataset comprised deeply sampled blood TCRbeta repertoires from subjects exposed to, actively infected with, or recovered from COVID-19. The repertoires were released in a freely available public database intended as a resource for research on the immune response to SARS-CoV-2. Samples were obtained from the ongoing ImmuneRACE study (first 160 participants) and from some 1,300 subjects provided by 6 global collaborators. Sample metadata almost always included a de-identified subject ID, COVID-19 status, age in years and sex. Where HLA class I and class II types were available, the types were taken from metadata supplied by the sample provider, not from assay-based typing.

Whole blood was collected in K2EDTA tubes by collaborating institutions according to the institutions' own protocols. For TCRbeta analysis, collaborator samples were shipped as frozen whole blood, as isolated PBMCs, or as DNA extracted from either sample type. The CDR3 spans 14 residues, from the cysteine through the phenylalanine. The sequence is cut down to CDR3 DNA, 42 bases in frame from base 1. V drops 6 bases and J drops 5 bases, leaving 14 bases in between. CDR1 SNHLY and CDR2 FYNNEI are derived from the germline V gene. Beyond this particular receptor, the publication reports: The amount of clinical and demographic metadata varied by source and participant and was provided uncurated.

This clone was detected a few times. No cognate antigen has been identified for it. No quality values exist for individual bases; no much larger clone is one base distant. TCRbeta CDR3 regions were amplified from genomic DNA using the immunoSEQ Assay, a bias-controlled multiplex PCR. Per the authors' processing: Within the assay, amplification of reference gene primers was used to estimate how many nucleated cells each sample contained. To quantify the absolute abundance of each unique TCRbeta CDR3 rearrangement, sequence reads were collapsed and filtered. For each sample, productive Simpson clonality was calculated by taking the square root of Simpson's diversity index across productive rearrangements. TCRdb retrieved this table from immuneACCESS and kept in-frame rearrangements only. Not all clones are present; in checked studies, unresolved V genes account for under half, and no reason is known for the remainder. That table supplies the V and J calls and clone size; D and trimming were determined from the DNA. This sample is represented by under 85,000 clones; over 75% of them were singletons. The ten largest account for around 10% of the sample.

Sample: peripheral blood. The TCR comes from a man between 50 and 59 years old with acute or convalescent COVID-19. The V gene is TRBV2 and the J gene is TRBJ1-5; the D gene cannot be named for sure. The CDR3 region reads CASRSSAVYQPQHF. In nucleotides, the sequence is TGTGCCAGCAGAAGCTCCGCGGTGTATCAGCCCCAGCATTTT.